This T cell receptor (beta chain) was retrieved from a study of human T cells and chemical hapten exposure. About the study: It was small differences in pooled library volume that mainly caused per-sample TCR yields to vary. General study results and limits: Controls formed significantly fewer large CDR3 similarity clusters than expanded TCRs did.

Time point defined: pre-sensitization, week 0. Stated treatment: therapeutic diphenylcyclopropenone sensitization with weekly scalp DPC. Individual cDNA molecules each carried unique molecular identifiers attached by the library. From the RACE reads, TCRdb called clonotypes with MiXCR, one entry per CDR3 protein. In the table there are 180,000 or so distinct CDR3 sequences, about 31% of which are singletons. This clonotype showed up just a few times. Its cognate antigen is unknown. The CDR3 sequence is 14 residues long. The germline V gene has CDR1 SGDLS and CDR2 YYNGEE. V lost 3 bases and J 6 bases, leaving 14 bases between the germline ends.

The sequences come from whole blood, collected in connection with sensitization to the hapten diphenylcyclopropenone (DPC). The genes are TRBV9 and TRBJ2-3; D is undetermined. This TCR was recovered from a woman aged 25 to 39 with alopecia areata. Some clones in this sample may be carry-over from other donors' samples. The CDR3 DNA follows: TGTGCCAGCAGCGCAGCCAGCGTAGGGGATACGCAGTATTTT. Translated: CASSAASVGDTQYF.